The 28 T cell receptor beta chains below all came from one sample that was sequenced in a study of T cell responses to AZD1222 COVID-19 vaccine. The table came from immunoSEQ multiplex PCR; TCRdb's copy has only in-frame clones and leaves some out. The sample shows 65,000 to 90,000 clones, 86% of them seen only once. The sequenced sample was peripheral blood, obtained on day 0 of AZD1222 vaccination. These receptor sequences come from an adult in good health.

The chain uses TRBV7-2 and TRBJ2-7; 10 bases line up with TRBD1. The CDR3 is 13 residues long. Germline trimming cut 5 bases from V and 4 bases from J; bases unmatched to any gene: 2. CDR1 and CDR2 (germline): SGHTA, FQGNSA. The CDR3 sequence is CASSGQGGYEQYF. For the CDR3, the DNA is TGTGCCAGCAGCGGACAGGGGGGGTACGAGCAGTACTTC.

The V and J genes are TRBV19 and TRBJ2-3; 8 nucleotides align to TRBD2. The CDR3 is 13 amino acids. Germline V gene lookup returns CDR1 LNHDA and CDR2 SQIVND (reference sequence). V shed 3 bases and J 10 bases; nucleotides not matched to a gene: 6. CDR3 nucleotide sequence: TGTGCCAGTAGTATGGAAGCGGGAGTAGCGCAGTATTTT. This encodes CASSMEAGVAQYF.

This chain connects TRBV25-1 to TRBJ1-2, with D maybe TRBD1 (6 bases). V lost 3 bases to trimming and J lost 4 bases, with 12 bases between them. CDR3 length: 14 residues. Germline V gene data show CDR1 as MGHDK and CDR2 as SYGVNS. This CDR3 reads CASSDNQDSYGYTF. The DNA for the CDR3 is TGTGCCAGCAGTGACAACCAGGACAGCTATGGCTACACCTTC.

The chain recombines TRBV7-2 with TRBJ2-1; D is perhaps TRBD1 or TRBD2 (5 bases each). Trimming pared 4 bases from V and 3 bases from J, leaving 13 bases between. The CDR3 runs to 15 residues. Per germline, CDR1 SGHTA and CDR2 FQGNSA. The CDR3 spells CASSSSTGGYNEQFF. As DNA, the CDR3 is TGTGCCAGCAGCTCTAGTACTGGGGGCTACAATGAGCAGTTCTTC.

The chain recombines TRBV7-2 with TRBJ1-1; D possibly corresponds to TRBD1 (5 bases). The CDR3 has 16 amino acids. The germline CDR1 and CDR2 sequences are SGHTA and FQGNSA. V was pared by 4 bases and J by 0 bases, with 15 bases between. DNA of the CDR3: TGTGCCAGCAGCTCCTTACCGACAGAAATGAACACTGAAGCTTTCTTT. It translates to CASSSLPTEMNTEAFF. Together with reference TRBV7-2 and TRBJ1-1, the CDR3 gives the full variable domain: GAGVSQSPSNKVTEKGKDVELRCDPISGHTALYWYRQSLGQGLEFLIYFQGNSAPDKSGLPSDRFSAERTGGSVSTLTIQRTQQEDSAVYLCASSSLPTEMNTEAFFGQGTRLTVV.

This clone was counted only a few times. The chain is built from TRBV5-1 and TRBJ1-3; 7 bases are a match to TRBD1. The CDR3 loop spans 17 amino acids. CDR1 SGHRS and CDR2 YFSETQ come from the germline V gene. V dropped 2 bases and J dropped 0; count of bases not matched to a gene: 8. The CDR3 loop reads CASSFLGQDLSGNTIYF. The CDR3 nucleotides read TGCGCCAGCAGCTTCCTAGGACAGGACCTCTCTGGAAACACCATATATTTT.

The chain recombines TRBV5-1 with TRBJ1-4; D perhaps matches TRBD1 (6 bases). The CDR3 runs to 14 residues. The germline CDR1 and CDR2 sequences are SGHRS and YFSETQ. V was cut by 3 bases and J by 4 bases, with 10 bases left in between. CDR3 protein: CASSSAGDNEKLFF. As DNA, the CDR3 is TGCGCCAGCAGCTCGGCAGGGGATAATGAAAAACTGTTTTTT.

The V call is TRBV12-3 or TRBV12-4, the J call TRBJ2-7; possibly TRBD1 for D (6 bases). The V and J ends lost 5 bases and 6 bases respectively, with 14 bases between them. This CDR3 region has 13 residues. The CDR3 bases are TGTGCCAGCAGTCGAGGGGGTTTAGGCGAGCAGTACTTC. Protein sequence: CASSRGGLGEQYF.

The rearrangement joins TRBV18 to TRBJ1-2; weak D call: TRBD1 (5 bases). In germline, CDR1 is KGHSH, CDR2 LQKENI. Trimming took off 2 bases at V and 5 bases at J, with 9 bases between the two ends. The CDR3 spans 13 residues. The CDR3 DNA reads as TGTGCCAGCTCACCAAGGGGTGATTATGGCTACACCTTC. Encoded protein: CASSPRGDYGYTF.

The chain couples TRBV5-1 to TRBJ2-1; D possibly corresponds to TRBD2 (5 bases). The CDR3 runs to 16 residues. Germline V gives CDR1 SGHRS, CDR2 YFSETQ. V was shortened by 2 bases and J by 7 bases, with 19 bases between the two germline ends. Here the CDR3 DNA reads TGCGCCAGCAGCTTCCCGGGTCCCCAGACGGGGAATGAGCAGTTCTTC. Translated: CASSFPGPQTGNEQFF.

The V gene is TRBV9, the J gene TRBJ2-7; TRBD2 matches at 9 bases. V shed 6 bases and J 4 bases; nucleotides not matched to a gene: 11. Germline V gene data show CDR1 as SGDLS and CDR2 as YYNGEE. The CDR3 consists of 15 residues. CDR3 amino acids: CASTPFPAGGYEQYF. In nucleotides, the CDR3 is TGTGCCAGCACCCCCTTTCCCGCGGGAGGGTACGAGCAGTACTTC.

This clone was seen more than once but under ten times. The chain links TRBV5-1 to TRBJ2-2, with 9 bases aligning to TRBD2. CDR3 length: 16 amino acids. Germline-derived CDR1 and CDR2 are SGHRS and YFSETQ. Trimming took 2 bases from V and 4 from J; bases not matched to a gene: 6. CDR3 sequence reads: CASSFRAGGGTGELFF. CDR3 DNA: TGCGCCAGCAGCTTCAGAGCGGGGGGTGGCACCGGGGAGCTGTTTTTT.

The CDR3 loop is CASSFDRGPETQYF. Written as DNA, the CDR3 is TGTGCCAGCAGCTTTGACAGGGGGCCGGAGACCCAGTACTTC. The chain employs TRBV7-2 and TRBJ2-5, with 10 bases that match TRBD1. The V and J ends lost 3 bases and 5 bases, in that order; junction bases with no gene match: 3. Looked up from germline, CDR1 is SGHTA and CDR2 is FQGNSA. This CDR3 has 14 residues.

J is TRBJ1-1 and V is TRBV3-1 (or the pseudogene TRBV3-2); a possible D gene is TRBD1 (6 bases). The CDR3 loop spans 15 amino acids. Germline values: CDR1 LGHDT, CDR2 YNNKEL (reference sequence). Trimming stripped 3 bases from V and 0 bases from J, with 11 bases between. As DNA, the CDR3 is TGTGCCAGCAGCCACTTGGACAGAGTGAACACTGAAGCTTTCTTT. Its translation is CASSHLDRVNTEAFF.

The chain carries TRBV18 and TRBJ2-7, with 9 bases matching TRBD1. V shed 2 bases and J 4 bases; nucleotides not matched to a gene: 3. The germline V gene has CDR1 KGHSH and CDR2 LQKENI. This CDR3 region has 14 residues. DNA for the CDR3: TGTGCCAGCTCACCATCGGACAGGGGTTACGAGCAGTACTTC. Amino acid sequence: CASSPSDRGYEQYF.

The chain is built from TRBV6-5 and TRBJ1-2; a possible D gene is TRBD1 (6 bases). With 5 bases removed from V and 7 bases from J, the gap between germline ends came to 11 bases. Germline CDR1 MNHEY, CDR2 SVGAGI. This CDR3 comprises 12 residues. The CDR3 nucleotides are TGTGCCAGCAGTCATAGGGGGACTGGCTACACCTTC. It codes for CASSHRGTGYTF.

The gene calls are TRBV5-1 and TRBJ2-1; TRBD1 matches at 9 bases. This CDR3 region has 15 residues. V shed 3 bases and J 5 bases; nucleotides not matched to a gene: 6. Germline V lookup: CDR1 SGHRS, CDR2 YFSETQ. CDR3 nucleotides: TGCGCCAGCAGCTCGACCGGGACAGGGAACAATGAGCAGTTCTTC. Its translation is CASSSTGTGNNEQFF. The full variable domain, completed using reference TRBV5-1 and TRBJ2-1, is KAGVTQTPRYLIKTRGQQVTLSCSPISGHRSVSWYQQTPGQGLQFLFEYFSETQRNKGNFPGRFSGRQFSNSRSEMNVSTLELGDSALYLCASSSTGTGNNEQFFGPGTRLTVL.

The gene calls are TRBV9 and TRBJ2-3; 10 positions agree with TRBD2. Germline CDR1 and CDR2: SGDLS and YYNGEE. Trimming cost V 4 bases and J 1 base; bases outside gene matches: 15. This CDR3 has 19 amino acids. CDR3: CASSSNGGLAQYRTDTQYF. The CDR3 nucleotides are TGTGCCAGCAGCTCAAACGGGGGACTAGCGCAATACCGCACAGATACGCAGTATTTT.

The chain uses TRBV19 and TRBJ2-3; 8 bases line up with TRBD1. The germline CDR1 and CDR2 sequences are LNHDA and SQIVND (reference sequence). CDR3 length: 15 residues. V shed 4 bases and J 5 bases; nucleotides not matched to a gene: 8. The CDR3 DNA sequence: TGTGCCAGTAGTAAGCGGACAGGGTTATTAGATACGCAGTATTTT. Its translation: CASSKRTGLLDTQYF. Full variable domain (outside the CDR3, taken from reference TRBV19 and TRBJ2-3): DGGITQSPKYLFRKEGQNVTLSCEQNLNHDAMYWYRQDPGQGLRLIYYSQIVNDFQKGDIAEGYSVSREKKESFPLTVTSAQKNPTAFYLCASSKRTGLLDTQYFGPGTRLTVL.

The rearrangement joins TRBV5-5 to TRBJ1-2; the D is unclear. This CDR3 has 13 residues. The V and J ends lost 1 base and 0 bases respectively, with 4 bases between them. Germline CDR1 SGHKS, CDR2 YYEKEE (reference sequence). CDR3 region: CASSLIPNYGYTF. The CDR3 region has the DNA TGTGCCAGCAGCTTGATCCCTAACTATGGCTACACCTTC.

The V and J genes are TRBV27 and TRBJ2-1; D is undetermined. V gave up 6 bases and J gave up 5 bases, with 14 bases separating them. Per the germline V gene, CDR1 is MNHEY and CDR2 is SMNVEV (reference sequence). The CDR3 runs to 14 residues. The CDR3 DNA follows: TGTGCCAGCAGCCCCCAGGACGGCAACAATGAGCAGTTCTTC. Amino acid sequence: CASSPQDGNNEQFF.

This chain connects TRBV5-1 to TRBJ1-1, with 8 bases matching TRBD1. Trimming removed 0 bases from V and 3 bases from J; junction bases left unmatched: 10. Germline V gives CDR1 SGHRS, CDR2 YFSETQ. The CDR3 consists of 17 residues. The CDR3 region is CASSLGQGASSDTEAFF. In nucleotides, the CDR3 is TGCGCCAGCAGCTTGGGGCAGGGGGCATCCTCAGACACTGAAGCTTTCTTT.

The CDR3: CASSLHSGNTIYF. The CDR3 region has the DNA TGTGCCAGCAGCTTGCATAGTGGAAACACCATATATTTT. The chain combines TRBV5-4 with TRBJ1-3; D is ambiguous. The CDR3 length is 13 residues. V was trimmed by 1 base and J by 3 bases, leaving 5 bases between them. Germline V gives CDR1 SGHNT, CDR2 YYREEE (reference sequence).

V usage is TRBV12-3 or TRBV12-4 and J usage is TRBJ1-6; D gene ambiguous. V lost 6 bases and J 12 bases, leaving 9 bases between the germline ends. This CDR3 spans 11 amino acids. This CDR3 reads CASRGGGPLHF. CDR3 in DNA: TGTGCCAGCAGGGGTGGAGGACCCCTCCACTTT.

The CDR3 DNA sequence: TGTGCCAGCAGCCAACAAAGGGGACAAGCCTACGAGCAGTACTTC. Amino acids: CASSQQRGQAYEQYF. This chain connects TRBV3-1 (or the pseudogene TRBV3-2) to TRBJ2-7; perhaps TRBD1 as D (6 bases). Germline CDR1 LGHDT, CDR2 YNNKEL (reference sequence). This CDR3 has 15 residues. Trimming stripped 2 bases from V and 2 bases from J, with 13 bases between.

The chain uses TRBV3-1 (or the pseudogene TRBV3-2) and TRBJ1-2; TRBD1 might be the D (5 bases). Germline V CDR1 and CDR2: LGHDT, YNNKEL (reference sequence). The CDR3 has 13 residues. V lost 3 bases, J lost 3 bases, and 8 bases lay in between. The CDR3 DNA reads TGTGCCAGCAGCCACGGAGGGGACTATGGCTACACCTTC. It yields the protein CASSHGGDYGYTF.

The rearrangement uses TRBV2 and TRBJ1-2; TRBD1 is a possible D gene (6 bases). Trimming cost V 2 bases and J 8 bases, with 12 bases left between them. The CDR3 is 13 amino acids. From germline, CDR1 is SNHLY and CDR2 FYNNEI. The CDR3 protein is CASSEQQGKGYTF. The CDR3 DNA reads as TGTGCCAGCAGTGAACAACAGGGCAAAGGCTACACCTTC. Variable domain in full (rest from reference TRBV2 and TRBJ1-2): EPEVTQTPSHQVTQMGQEVILRCVPISNHLYFYWYRQILGQKVEFLVSFYNNEISEKSEIFDDQFSVERPDGSNFTLKIRSTKLEDSAMYFCASSEQQGKGYTFGSGTRLTVV.

The V call is TRBV11-3, the J call TRBJ2-1; 9 bases agree with TRBD2. V shed 0 bases, J shed 7 bases, and the junction held 4 bases outside the gene matches. CDR3 length: 15 residues. Germline CDR1 and CDR2: SGHNT and YENEEA. CDR3: CASSLEGLARNEQFF. As DNA, the CDR3 is TGTGCCAGCAGCTTAGAGGGACTAGCCAGAAATGAGCAGTTCTTC. Drawing the rest from reference TRBV11-3 and TRBJ2-1, the complete variable domain is EAGVVQSPRYKIIEKKQPVAFWCNPISGHNTLYWYLQNLGQGPELLIRYENEEAVDDSQLPKDRFSAERLKGVDSTLKIQPAELGDSAVYLCASSLEGLARNEQFFGPGTRLTVL.